This is a list of T cell receptor beta chains from one sample in a study of blood T cell repertoires in COVID-19. Data came from immunoSEQ multiplex PCR; TCRdb stores just in-frame clones and leaves some out. The sample has about 210,000 clones, about four fifths seen once. Sample: PBMCs or T cells enriched from blood (not recorded which). Source of these receptors: a woman in her forties or fifties with acute COVID-19. The CDR3 runs from the conserved cysteine through the conserved F or W. Fields, in order: D gene, clone size, V gene, J gene, CDR3 DNA, CDR3 protein. The D gene is left open where the match is weak. Clone size is given for some rows only: seen once, a few or many times, or a class if the clone is expanded.

D gene: -; clone size: -; V gene: TRBV29-1; J gene: TRBJ2-2; CDR3 DNA: TGCAGCGTATCGGTCCAGGTGAACACCGGGGAGCTGTTTTTT; CDR3 protein: CSVSVQVNTGELFF
D gene: -; clone size: -; V gene: TRBV13; J gene: TRBJ2-3; CDR3 DNA: TGTGCCAGCAGCTTACTGTCAACGGCGTTAAGCGGGCAGTATTTT; CDR3 protein: CASSLLSTALSGQYF
D gene: -; clone size: -; V gene: TRBV7-8; J gene: TRBJ1-5; CDR3 DNA: TGTGCCAGCAGCTTCAAGGAGAATCAGCCCCAGCATTTT; CDR3 protein: CASSFKENQPQHF
D gene: TRBD1; clone size: -; V gene: TRBV7-2; J gene: TRBJ1-6; CDR3 DNA: TGTGCCAGCAGCCAAACAGGGGGCAAGGGTTCACCCCTCCACTTT; CDR3 protein: CASSQTGGKGSPLHF
D gene: TRBD2; clone size: many; V gene: TRBV7-9; J gene: TRBJ2-1; CDR3 DNA: TGTGCCAGCAGAGCGGGGACGGAAGGACTAGCGGGCACCTACAATGAGCAGTTCTTC; CDR3 protein: CASRAGTEGLAGTYNEQFF
D gene: TRBD1; clone size: -; V gene: TRBV4-1; J gene: TRBJ1-1; CDR3 DNA: TGCGCCAGCAGCCAAATCGGGACAGTGAACACTGAAGCTTTCTTT; CDR3 protein: CASSQIGTVNTEAFF
D gene: -; clone size: -; V gene: TRBV28; J gene: TRBJ1-4; CDR3 DNA: TGTGCCAGCAGTCCCCCCACAGGGAGTAACGAAAAACTGTTTTTT; CDR3 protein: CASSPPTGSNEKLFF
D gene: -; clone size: -; V gene: TRBV7-2; J gene: TRBJ2-3; CDR3 DNA: TGTGCCAGCAGCACATACACAGATACGCAGTATTTT; CDR3 protein: CASSTYTDTQYF
D gene: -; clone size: -; V gene: TRBV7-2; J gene: TRBJ1-1; CDR3 DNA: TGTGCCAGCAGCTTAGGGGGCTTTGGCACTGAAGCTTTCTTT; CDR3 protein: CASSLGGFGTEAFF
D gene: -; clone size: -; V gene: TRBV28; J gene: TRBJ2-7; CDR3 DNA: TGTGCCAGCAGTCTGCAGGGATACGAGCAGTACTTC; CDR3 protein: CASSLQGYEQYF
D gene: -; clone size: once; V gene: TRBV29-1; J gene: TRBJ1-1; CDR3 DNA: TGCAGCGCGGACAGATCAAACACTGAAGCTTTCTTT; CDR3 protein: CSADRSNTEAFF
D gene: -; clone size: -; V gene: TRBV23-1; J gene: TRBJ1-5; CDR3 DNA: TGCGCCAGCAGTCGCAGCGGGGCAGGGTCTGGGAGCAATCAGCCCCAGCATTTT; CDR3 protein: CASSRSGAGSGSNQPQHF